This T cell receptor (beta chain) was sequenced in a study of T cells in Graves' hyperthyroidism and ophthalmopathy. Overall study findings and caveats: Separating ophthalmopathy from stable hyperthyroidism was achieved by a 13 V-J model.

Amplified TCR beta CDR3 regions derived from RNA transcripts. First-round RT-PCR with HTBI primers amplified the TCR CDR3 region. TCRdb processed the multiplex PCR reads anew with MiXCR; each CDR3 protein has one entry. The sample gives some 420,000 distinct CDR3 sequences, about an eighth of which show up once; 5.3% is in the top ten. V was trimmed by 1 base and J by 9 bases, leaving 13 bases between them. The CDR3 length is 14 residues. The germline CDR1 and CDR2 sequences are LGHNT and FRNRAP. Many counts were recorded for this clonotype. Its matching antigen is unknown. The clonotype was recovered from a woman younger than 30 with Graves' hyperthyroidism. The sequencing sample was made of blood. The chain recombines TRBV12-5 with TRBJ2-1; TRBD1 is a possible D gene (7 bases). The CDR3 spells CASGLGQGLSEQFF. The CDR3 coding sequence is TGTGCTAGTGGTTTGGGACAGGGACTTAGTGAGCAGTTCTTC.